This passage covers 2 T cell receptor beta chains from one sample sequenced in a study of CD8+ T cells in alopecia areata (dated by TCRdb to 2016 to 2018). Libraries were prepared through the immunoSEQ multiplex PCR assay. RNA was extracted from all samples and reverse transcribed into cDNA, which served as template for TCR sequencing. Sourced from immuneACCESS, this table was stored by TCRdb with only in-frame sequences that have V and J called. A share of the clones is absent; for the studies checked, an unresolved V gene accounts for under half, and the remainder has no known explanation. In this sample the table shows 85,000 to 110,000 clones, 55% of which occur a single time. About 8.8% of the sample comes from the top ten. The sequenced material came from CD4+ T cells sorted from blood. The receptors here all came from a human donor in good health.

V is TRBV5-6 and J is TRBJ1-2; D gene uncertain. With 0 bases removed from V and 2 bases from J, the gap between germline ends came to 8 bases. Germline values: CDR1 SGHDT, CDR2 YYEEEE. This CDR3 contains 14 residues. This CDR3 is CASSLGVENYGYTF. The CDR3 DNA sequence: TGTGCCAGCAGCTTGGGGGTCGAGAACTATGGCTACACCTTC.

The chain links TRBV6-5 to TRBJ2-4, with D possibly matching TRBD2 (6 bases). CDR3 size: 16 residues. Per germline, CDR1 MNHEY and CDR2 SVGAGI. Trimming left V 2 bases short and J 5 bases short, with 16 bases between. The CDR3 loop reads CASSYDRSGVQNIQYF. CDR3 DNA: TGTGCCAGCAGTTACGACCGTAGCGGAGTTCAAAACATTCAGTACTTC.